This T cell receptor (beta chain) is drawn from a study of blood T cells in healthy people across ages. Study findings and constraints: Reliance upon unsorted PBMCs precluded definitive naive versus antigen-experienced comparison.

The CDR3 loop spans 15 amino acids. Deletions cut 0 bases from V and 2 bases from J, with 12 bases between. Germline loops: CDR1 DFQATT, CDR2 SNEGSKA (reference sequence). Sample-barcoded 5' priming and a J-beta primer mix drove a second PCR of roughly 6 to 12 cycles. Tags on each cDNA molecule came from a template-switch adaptor with 12 random nucleotides. One entry per CDR3 protein, called by TCRdb with MiXCR from the 5' RACE reads. The sample lists about 1,500,000 distinct CDR3 sequences; 28% were seen once. This clonotype has at least ten counts. No antigen is known for it. This rearrangement joins TRBV20-1 to TRBJ2-3; D is ambiguous. The sample comprised blood. This sequence originates from a woman in her thirties in good health. CDR3 residues: CSARDPSETTDTQYF. The DNA for the CDR3 is TGCAGTGCTAGAGATCCCAGCGAGACCACAGATACGCAGTATTTT.